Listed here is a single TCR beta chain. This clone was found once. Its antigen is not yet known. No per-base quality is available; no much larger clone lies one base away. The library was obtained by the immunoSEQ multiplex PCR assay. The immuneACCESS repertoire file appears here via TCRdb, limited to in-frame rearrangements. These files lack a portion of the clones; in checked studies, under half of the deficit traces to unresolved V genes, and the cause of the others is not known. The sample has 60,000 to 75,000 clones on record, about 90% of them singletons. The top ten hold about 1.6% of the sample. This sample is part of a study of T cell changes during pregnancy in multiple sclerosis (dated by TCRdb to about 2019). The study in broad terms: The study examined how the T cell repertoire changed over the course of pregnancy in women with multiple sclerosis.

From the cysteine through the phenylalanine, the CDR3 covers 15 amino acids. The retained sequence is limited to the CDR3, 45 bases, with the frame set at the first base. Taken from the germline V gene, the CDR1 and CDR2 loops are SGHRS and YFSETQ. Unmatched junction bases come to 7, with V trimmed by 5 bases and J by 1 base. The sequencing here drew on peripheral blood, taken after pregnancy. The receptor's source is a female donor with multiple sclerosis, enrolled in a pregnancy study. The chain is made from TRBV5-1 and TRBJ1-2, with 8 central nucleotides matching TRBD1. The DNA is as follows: TGCGCCAGCAGTTCCTCGACAGGGGTTAACTATGGCTACACCTTC. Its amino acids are CASSSSTGVNYGYTF.